The present T cell receptor (beta chain) was sequenced within a study of cytomegalovirus exposure and HLA in healthy donors. Study-wide findings and caveats: The study put some 160 TCR beta chains on its list as cytomegalovirus-associated. An apparent linkage of common viral pathogens to several of the most significant clusters emerged in a later analysis. Analyzed later, association rates of TCRs varied across HLA loci, with DRB1 most and HLA-C fewest.

In regard to this clone: Its antigen is not identified.

Primers included in the PCR were 60 Vbeta and 13 Jbeta primers. Clones were read by immunoSEQ multiplex PCR, and TCRdb kept only the in-frame ones, dropping some. The table lists tens of thousands of clones. Sequenced input: PBMCs. This TCR was recovered from a woman in her 40s in good health and CMV-seropositive.

The CDR3 loop reads CASSDSGLGSGEQFF. The CDR3, as DNA: TGCGCCAGCAGTGATTCGGGACTGGGGTCCGGGGAGCAGTTCTTC. V and J are TRBV10-1 and TRBJ2-1; tentative D call: TRBD2 (6 bases). V shed 3 bases and J shed 10 bases, with 19 bases lying between them. The V gene's germline CDR1 is WNHNN and CDR2 SYGVQD (reference sequence). CDR3 size: 15 residues.